This section outlines one TCR beta chain sequence together with its context. Its antigen remains unknown. These data come from a study of vaccination and CD4 T cells after COVID-19. As for the study in general: Two Hispanic individuals were among six male and four female convalescent patients.

The Oncomine TCR Beta short-read assay sequenced DNA from cultured CD4+ T cells. MiXCR, run by TCRdb on the PCR reads, gives a single entry per CDR3 protein. The repertoire holds some 19,000 distinct CDR3 sequences, about 52% seen once, with around 4.1% in the top ten. Treatment of the sample: approximately nine-day PBMC culture with coronavirus spike peptide pools or control peptides (ViraFEST assay). The V and J ends lost 5 bases and 0 bases respectively, with 11 bases between them. CDR1 is LNHDA, CDR2 SQIVND, per germline (reference sequence). CDR3 length equals 15 residues. This chain joins TRBV19 and TRBJ1-3, with D possibly matching TRBD1 (5 bases). The sequence was obtained from a human donor who had recovered from COVID-19. Sequences were obtained from CD4+ T cells from blood, cultured in vitro. The CDR3: CASSYTGYSGNTIYF. CDR3 DNA sequence: TGTGCCAGTAGTTATACAGGCTACTCTGGAAACACCATATATTTT. The entire variable domain, with the rest obtained from reference TRBV19 and TRBJ1-3, is as follows: DGGITQSPKYLFRKEGQNVTLSCEQNLNHDAMYWYRQDPGQGLRLIYYSQIVNDFQKGDIAEGYSVSREKKESFPLTVTSAQKNPTAFYLCASSYTGYSGNTIYFGEGSWLTVV.